The source of this T cell receptor beta chain is a study of shared clonotypes between healthy human individuals. At a deep level, the assay was run. Repertoires were generated with immunoSEQ multiplex PCR, while TCRdb's copy carries only in-frame clones and drops some. The sample gives 2 million to 2.5 million clones, approximately 90% of which show up once; 0.37% is in the top ten. From germline, CDR1 is MDHEN and CDR2 SYDVKM. V was clipped by 3 bases and J by 1 base, with 10 bases between them. The CDR3 consists of 15 residues. CD4+ cells yielded CD45RA+ naive and CD45RA-negative memory subsets. General observations from the study: Sampling involved blood alone; tissue repertoires likely differ. In a handful of donors, about 5% of naive CD4 clonotypes appeared in common.

A word on this clone: As yet, its antigen is unknown. This sample includes further DNA sequences coding for the same CDR3.

The V gene is TRBV28, the J gene TRBJ1-3; no clear D gene. The sample comprised naive CD4+ T cells from PBMCs. Documented subset: CD45RA+ positively selected. The receptor comes from a young man in good health. Some clones in this sample may be carry-over from other donors' samples. DNA for the CDR3: TGTGCCAGCAGTTTTCCCAAGTCGTCTGGAAACACCATATATTTT. This sequence encodes CASSFPKSSGNTIYF.